This T cell receptor (beta chain) was identified in a study of chemoradiotherapy in HPV16-positive cancers. General study results and limits: During treatment, candidate HPV-specific clones and E7-related motifs expanded in tumor. For HPV16-positive patients, expanding HPV-responsive T cells associated with longer recurrence-free survival.

The CDR3 has 12 amino acids. V gave up 3 bases and J gave up 5 bases, with 7 bases separating them. Germline CDR1 is SGHTA and CDR2 is FQGNSA. The table came from immunoSEQ multiplex PCR; TCRdb's copy has only in-frame clones and leaves some out. The repertoire includes approximately 14,000 clones, 85% to 90% of them detected once, and approximately 3.5% sits in the top ten. The table lists this clone with a few counts. Its specificity is not known. The chain joins TRBV7-2 to TRBJ1-2; weak D call: TRBD1 (5 bases). Here the sequenced sample was blood, taken from a patient who underwent chemoradiotherapy. The receptor was derived from a human donor with HPV-associated anogenital cancer. Here the CDR3 DNA reads TGTGCCAGCAGCTTCGGGACGTATGGCTACACCTTC. This sequence encodes CASSFGTYGYTF. Filled out from reference TRBV7-2 and TRBJ1-2, the complete variable domain reads GAGVSQSPSNKVTEKGKDVELRCDPISGHTALYWYRQSLGQGLEFLIYFQGNSAPDKSGLPSDRFSAERTGGSVSTLTIQRTQQEDSAVYLCASSFGTYGYTFGSGTRLTVV.